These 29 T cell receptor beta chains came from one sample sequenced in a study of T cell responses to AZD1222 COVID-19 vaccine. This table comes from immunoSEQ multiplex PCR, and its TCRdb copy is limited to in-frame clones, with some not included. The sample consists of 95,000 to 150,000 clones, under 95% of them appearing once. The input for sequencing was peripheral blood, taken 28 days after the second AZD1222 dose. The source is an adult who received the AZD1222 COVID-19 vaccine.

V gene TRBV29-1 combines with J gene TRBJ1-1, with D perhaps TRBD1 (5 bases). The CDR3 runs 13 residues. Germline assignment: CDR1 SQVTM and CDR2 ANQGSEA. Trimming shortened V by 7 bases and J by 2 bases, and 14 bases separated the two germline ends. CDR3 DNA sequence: TGCAGCGCCCTGGCGCAGGGTAACACTGAAGCTTTCTTT. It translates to CSALAQGNTEAFF.

In nucleotides, the CDR3 is TGCGCCAGCAGCTTAGGAGGGGCCGCAGGAAGTTCACCCCTCCACTTT. Translated, it gives CASSLGGAAGSSPLHF. V and J are TRBV5-1 and TRBJ1-6; possibly TRBD1 for D (5 bases). V was clipped by 2 bases and J by 9 bases, with 18 bases between them. The germline gives CDR1 SGHRS, CDR2 YFSETQ. The CDR3 loop spans 16 amino acids.

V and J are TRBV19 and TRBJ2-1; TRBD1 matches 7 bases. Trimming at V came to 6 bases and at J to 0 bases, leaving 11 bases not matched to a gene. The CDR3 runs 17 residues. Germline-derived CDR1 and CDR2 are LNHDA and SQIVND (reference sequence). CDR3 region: CASSQTPDRVSYNEQFF. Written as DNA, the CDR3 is TGTGCCAGTAGCCAGACCCCCGACAGGGTCTCCTACAATGAGCAGTTCTTC. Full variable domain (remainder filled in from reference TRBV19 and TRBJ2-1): DGGITQSPKYLFRKEGQNVTLSCEQNLNHDAMYWYRQDPGQGLRLIYYSQIVNDFQKGDIAEGYSVSREKKESFPLTVTSAQKNPTAFYLCASSQTPDRVSYNEQFFGPGTRLTVL.

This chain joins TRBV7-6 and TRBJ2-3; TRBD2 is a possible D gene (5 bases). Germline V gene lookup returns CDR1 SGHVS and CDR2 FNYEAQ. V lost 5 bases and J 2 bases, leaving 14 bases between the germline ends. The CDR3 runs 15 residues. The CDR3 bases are TGTGCCAGCAGCCCTAGCAGTTACAACACAGATACGCAGTATTTT. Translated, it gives CASSPSSYNTDTQYF. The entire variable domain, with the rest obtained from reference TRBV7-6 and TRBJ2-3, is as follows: GAGVSQSPRYKVTKRGQDVALRCDPISGHVSLYWYRQALGQGPEFLTYFNYEAQQDKSGLPNDRFSAERPEGSISTLTIQRTEQRDSAMYRCASSPSSYNTDTQYFGPGTRLTVL.

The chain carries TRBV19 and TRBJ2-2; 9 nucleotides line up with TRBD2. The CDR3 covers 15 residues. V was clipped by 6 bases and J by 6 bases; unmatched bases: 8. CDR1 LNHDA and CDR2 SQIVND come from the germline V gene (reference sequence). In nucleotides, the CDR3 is TGTGCCAGTAGATCGGCTAGCGGGACCCCCGGGGAGCTGTTTTTT. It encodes CASRSASGTPGELFF.

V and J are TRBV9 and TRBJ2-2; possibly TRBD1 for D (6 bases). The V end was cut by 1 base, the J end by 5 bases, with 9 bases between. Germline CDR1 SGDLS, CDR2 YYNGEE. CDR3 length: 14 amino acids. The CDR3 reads CASSVHRVTGELFF. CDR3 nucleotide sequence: TGTGCCAGCAGCGTACACAGGGTGACCGGGGAGCTGTTTTTT.

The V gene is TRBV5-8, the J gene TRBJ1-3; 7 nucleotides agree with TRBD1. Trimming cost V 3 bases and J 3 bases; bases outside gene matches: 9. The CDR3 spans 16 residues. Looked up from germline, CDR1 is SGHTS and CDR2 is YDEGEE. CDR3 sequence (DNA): TGTGCCAGCAGCTATGGGACAGACTTGGGTGGAAACACCATATATTTT. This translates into CASSYGTDLGGNTIYF.

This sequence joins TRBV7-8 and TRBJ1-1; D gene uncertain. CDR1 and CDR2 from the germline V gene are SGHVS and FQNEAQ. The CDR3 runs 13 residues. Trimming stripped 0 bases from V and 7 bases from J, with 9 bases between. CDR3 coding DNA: TGTGCCAGCAGCTTAGCGGCGGATTTTGAAGCTTTCTTT. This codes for CASSLAADFEAFF.

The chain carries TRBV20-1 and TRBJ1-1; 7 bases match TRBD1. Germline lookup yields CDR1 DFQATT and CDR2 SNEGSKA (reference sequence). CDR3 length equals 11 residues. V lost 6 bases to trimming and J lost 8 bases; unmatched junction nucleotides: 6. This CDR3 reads CSAKDRVEAFF. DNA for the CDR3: TGCAGTGCAAAAGACAGGGTGGAAGCTTTCTTT.

DNA for the CDR3: TGTGCCAGCAGTCCCGACAGTAACTATGGCTACACCTTC. Amino acids: CASSPDSNYGYTF. The V and J genes are TRBV6-6 and TRBJ1-2; possible D gene TRBD1, 5 bases. With 5 bases removed from V and 1 base from J, the gap between germline ends came to 8 bases. CDR3 size: 13 residues. Germline V gives CDR1 MNHNY, CDR2 SVGAGI (reference sequence).

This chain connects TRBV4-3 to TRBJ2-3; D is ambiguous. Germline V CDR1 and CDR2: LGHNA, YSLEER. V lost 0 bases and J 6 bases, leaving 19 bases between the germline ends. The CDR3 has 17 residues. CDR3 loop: CASSQEWRTAEYDTQYF. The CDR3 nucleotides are TGCGCCAGCAGCCAAGAGTGGCGTACGGCGGAGTACGATACGCAGTATTTT.

The chain's CDR3 is CATPCRDREFYGYTF. DNA of the CDR3: TGTGCCACCCCCTGCCGGGACAGGGAATTTTATGGCTACACCTTC. The chain combines TRBV24-1 with TRBJ1-2, with TRBD1 matching over 9 bases. This CDR3 region has 15 residues. After removal of 9 bases from V and 5 bases from J, the junction contained 12 bases not matched to a gene. Germline CDR1 and CDR2: KGHDR and SFDVKD.

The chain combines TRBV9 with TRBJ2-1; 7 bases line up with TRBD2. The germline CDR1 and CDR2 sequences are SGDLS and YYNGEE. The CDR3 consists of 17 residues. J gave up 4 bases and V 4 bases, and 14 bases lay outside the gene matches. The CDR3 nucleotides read TGTGCCAGCAGCCCCAAGCTTGGGGGGGGAGTTTACAATGAGCAGTTCTTC. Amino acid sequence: CASSPKLGGGVYNEQFF.

CDR3 residues: CASSPLAGGPGNEQFF. For the CDR3, the DNA is TGCGCCAGCAGCCCCTTAGCGGGAGGGCCGGGCAATGAGCAGTTCTTC. The rearrangement uses TRBV4-3 and TRBJ2-1, with 11 bases lining up with TRBD2. V lost 4 bases, J lost 6 bases, and 8 bases stayed unmatched. This CDR3 is built from 16 residues. Germline V lookup: CDR1 LGHNA, CDR2 YSLEER.

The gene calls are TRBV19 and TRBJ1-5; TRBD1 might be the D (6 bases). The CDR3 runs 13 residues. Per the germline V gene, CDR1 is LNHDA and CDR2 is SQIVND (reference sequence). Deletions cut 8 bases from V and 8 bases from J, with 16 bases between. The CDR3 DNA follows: TGTGCCAGTGCATCCAGGGGCGCCAAGCCCCAGCATTTT. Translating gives CASASRGAKPQHF.

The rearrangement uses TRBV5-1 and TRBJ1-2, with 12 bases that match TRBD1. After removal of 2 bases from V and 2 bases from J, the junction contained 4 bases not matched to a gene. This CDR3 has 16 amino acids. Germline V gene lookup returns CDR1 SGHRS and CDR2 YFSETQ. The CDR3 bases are TGCGCCAGCAGCTTCGGGACAGGGGGCCGAAACTATGGCTACACCTTC. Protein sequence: CASSFGTGGRNYGYTF.

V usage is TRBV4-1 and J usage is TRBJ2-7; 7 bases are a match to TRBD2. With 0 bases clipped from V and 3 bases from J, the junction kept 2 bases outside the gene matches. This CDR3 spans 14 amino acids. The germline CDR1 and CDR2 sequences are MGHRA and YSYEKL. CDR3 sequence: CASSQDGGGYEQYF. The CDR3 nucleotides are TGCGCCAGCAGCCAAGACGGCGGGGGCTACGAGCAGTACTTC.

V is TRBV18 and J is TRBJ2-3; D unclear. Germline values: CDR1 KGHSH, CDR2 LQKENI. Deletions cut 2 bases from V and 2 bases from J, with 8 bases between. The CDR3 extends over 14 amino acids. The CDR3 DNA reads TGTGCCAGCTCACCAGTTTCCCACACAGATACGCAGTATTTT. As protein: CASSPVSHTDTQYF.

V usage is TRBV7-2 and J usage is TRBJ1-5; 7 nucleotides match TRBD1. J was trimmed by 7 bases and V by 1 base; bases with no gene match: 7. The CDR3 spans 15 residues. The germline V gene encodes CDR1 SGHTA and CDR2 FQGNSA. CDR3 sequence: CASSLGGQQDQPQHF. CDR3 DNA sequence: TGTGCCAGCAGCTTAGGGGGACAGCAGGACCAGCCCCAGCATTTT.

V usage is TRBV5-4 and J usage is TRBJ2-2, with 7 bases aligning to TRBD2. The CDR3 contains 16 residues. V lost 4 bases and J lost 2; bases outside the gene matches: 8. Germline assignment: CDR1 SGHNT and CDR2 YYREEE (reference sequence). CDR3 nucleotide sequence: TGTGCCAGCAGCCCTACTTCGGGGGGTAACACCGGGGAGCTGTTTTTT. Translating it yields CASSPTSGGNTGELFF.

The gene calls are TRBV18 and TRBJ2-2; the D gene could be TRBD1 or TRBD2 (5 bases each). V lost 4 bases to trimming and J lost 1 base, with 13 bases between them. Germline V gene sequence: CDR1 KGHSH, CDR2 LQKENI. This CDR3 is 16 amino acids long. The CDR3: CASSLRDGLNTGELFF. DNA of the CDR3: TGTGCCAGCTCACTTAGGGACGGACTGAACACCGGGGAGCTGTTTTTT.

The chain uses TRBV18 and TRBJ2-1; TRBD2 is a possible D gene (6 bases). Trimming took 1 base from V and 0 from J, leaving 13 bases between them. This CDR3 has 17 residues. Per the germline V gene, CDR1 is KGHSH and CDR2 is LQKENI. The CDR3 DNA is TGTGCCAGCTCACCACGGAGGGCGGCAGCCTCCTACAATGAGCAGTTCTTC. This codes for CASSPRRAAASYNEQFF.

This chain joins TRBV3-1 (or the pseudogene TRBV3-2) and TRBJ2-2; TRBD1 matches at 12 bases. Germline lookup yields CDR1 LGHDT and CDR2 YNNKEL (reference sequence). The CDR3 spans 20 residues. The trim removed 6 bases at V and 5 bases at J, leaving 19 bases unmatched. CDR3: CASSSIPGTGGPGCTGELFF. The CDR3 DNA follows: TGTGCCAGCAGTTCAATTCCCGGGACAGGGGGCCCAGGATGTACCGGGGAGCTGTTTTTT.

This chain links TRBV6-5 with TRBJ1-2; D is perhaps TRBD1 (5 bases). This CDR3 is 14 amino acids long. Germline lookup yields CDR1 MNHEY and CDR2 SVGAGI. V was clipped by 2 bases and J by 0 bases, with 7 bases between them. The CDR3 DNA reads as TGTGCCAGCAGTTACGACAGAACTAACTATGGCTACACCTTC. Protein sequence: CASSYDRTNYGYTF.

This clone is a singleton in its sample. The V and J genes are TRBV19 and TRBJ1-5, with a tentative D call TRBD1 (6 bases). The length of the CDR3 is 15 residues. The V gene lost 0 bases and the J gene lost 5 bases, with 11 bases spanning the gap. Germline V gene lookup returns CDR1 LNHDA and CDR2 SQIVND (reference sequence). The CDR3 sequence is CASSIDYREYQPQHF. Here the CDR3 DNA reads TGTGCCAGTAGTATAGACTACAGGGAGTATCAGCCCCAGCATTTT.

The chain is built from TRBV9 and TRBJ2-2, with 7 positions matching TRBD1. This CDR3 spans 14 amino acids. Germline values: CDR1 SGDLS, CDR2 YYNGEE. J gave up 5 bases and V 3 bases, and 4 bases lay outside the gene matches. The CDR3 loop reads CASSGGQYTGELFF. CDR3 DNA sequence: TGTGCCAGCAGCGGGGGACAGTATACCGGGGAGCTGTTTTTT.

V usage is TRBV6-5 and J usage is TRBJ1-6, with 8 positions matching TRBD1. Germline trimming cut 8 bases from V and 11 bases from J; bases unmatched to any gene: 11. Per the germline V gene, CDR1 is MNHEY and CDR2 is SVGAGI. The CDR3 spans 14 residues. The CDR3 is CASRRERTGTPLHF. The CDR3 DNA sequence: TGTGCCAGCCGGAGAGAACGGACAGGGACACCCCTCCACTTT.

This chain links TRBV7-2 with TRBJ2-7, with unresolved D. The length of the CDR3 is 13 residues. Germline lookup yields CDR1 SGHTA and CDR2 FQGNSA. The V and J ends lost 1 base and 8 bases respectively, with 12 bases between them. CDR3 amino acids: CASSLERARQQYF. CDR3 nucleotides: TGTGCCAGCAGCTTAGAAAGGGCCCGACAGCAGTACTTC. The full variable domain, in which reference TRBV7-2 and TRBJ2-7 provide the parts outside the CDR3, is GAGVSQSPSNKVTEKGKDVELRCDPISGHTALYWYRQSLGQGLEFLIYFQGNSAPDKSGLPSDRFSAERTGGSVSTLTIQRTQQEDSAVYLCASSLERARQQYFGPGTRLTVT.

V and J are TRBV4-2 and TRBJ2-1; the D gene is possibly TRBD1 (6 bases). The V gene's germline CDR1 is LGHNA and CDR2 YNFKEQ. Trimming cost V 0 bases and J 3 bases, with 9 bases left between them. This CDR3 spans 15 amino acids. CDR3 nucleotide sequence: TGTGCCAGCAGCCAAGATCAACAGGGCTACAATGAGCAGTTCTTC. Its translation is CASSQDQQGYNEQFF.